This entry describes one T cell receptor (beta chain). These data originate in a study of PD-1 blockade in classical Hodgkin lymphoma. The repertoire was sequenced with immunoSEQ multiplex PCR; TCRdb's copy has only in-frame clones and lacks some. Among over 25,000 clones listed, around 73% were seen once. All patients relapsed after autologous stem cell transplantation, and brentuximab vedotin exposure varied. Losses at the gene ends were 4 bases for V and 2 bases for J; bases not matched to a gene: 2. The CDR3 spans 13 residues. Per the germline V gene, CDR1 is SGHRS and CDR2 is YFSETQ. The receptor comes from a human donor with classical Hodgkin lymphoma. The input for sequencing was peripheral blood mononuclear cells (PBMCs), taken before the second cycle of nivolumab. V usage is TRBV5-1 and J usage is TRBJ1-2; TRBD1 matches at 7 bases. For the CDR3, the DNA is TGCGCCAGCAGCACGGACAGGAACTATGGCTACACCTTC. This codes for CASSTDRNYGYTF.